A single TCR beta chain is shown here with its context. The antigen is not known. The CDR3 is made up of 15 amino acids. V dropped 2 bases and J dropped 4 bases, with 14 bases sitting between them. Germline CDR1 and CDR2: LNHDA and SQIVND (reference sequence). These data come from a study of Graves' ophthalmopathy and Graves' hyperthyroidism. Findings and caveats of the study: The authors also found most expanded thyroid clonotypes above 0.001 frequency in blood.

Amplification of TCR beta CDR3 regions used RNA transcripts. The first round was an RT-PCR with HTBI primers, and the second round was a multiplex PCR. MiXCR, run by TCRdb on the multiplex PCR reads, gives a single entry per CDR3 protein. The data hold about 740,000 distinct CDR3 sequences, with roughly 40% observed a single time. An approximately 10 ml volume of fresh peripheral blood provided the PBMCs. The receptor was derived from an adult man with Graves' ophthalmopathy. Sequencing was done on a sample of peripheral blood. The V gene is TRBV19, the J gene TRBJ1-1; tentative D call: TRBD1 (6 bases). CDR3 bases: TGTGCCAGTAGTATAATCGGGCCGGGGGCCACTGAAGCTTTCTTT. Translating gives CASSIIGPGATEAFF.